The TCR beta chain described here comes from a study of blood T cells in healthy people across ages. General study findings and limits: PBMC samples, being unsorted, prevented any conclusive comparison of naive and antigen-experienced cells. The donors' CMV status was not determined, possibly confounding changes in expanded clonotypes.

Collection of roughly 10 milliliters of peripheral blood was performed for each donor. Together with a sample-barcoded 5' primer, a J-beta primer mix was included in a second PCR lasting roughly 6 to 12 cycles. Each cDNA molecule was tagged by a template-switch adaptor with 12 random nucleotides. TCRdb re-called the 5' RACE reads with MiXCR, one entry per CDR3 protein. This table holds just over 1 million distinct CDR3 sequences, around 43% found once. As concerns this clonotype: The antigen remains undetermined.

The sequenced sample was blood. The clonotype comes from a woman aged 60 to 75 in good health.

The CDR3 here is CASSPRTGVTYEQYF. In DNA, the CDR3 is TGTGCCAGCTCACCACGGACAGGGGTCACCTACGAGCAGTACTTC. The rearrangement links TRBV18 to TRBJ2-7, with 9 positions matching TRBD1. The CDR3 is 15 amino acids. Germline-derived CDR1 and CDR2 are KGHSH and LQKENI. The V segment lost 1 base and the J segment 2 bases; nucleotides outside the gene matches: 3.